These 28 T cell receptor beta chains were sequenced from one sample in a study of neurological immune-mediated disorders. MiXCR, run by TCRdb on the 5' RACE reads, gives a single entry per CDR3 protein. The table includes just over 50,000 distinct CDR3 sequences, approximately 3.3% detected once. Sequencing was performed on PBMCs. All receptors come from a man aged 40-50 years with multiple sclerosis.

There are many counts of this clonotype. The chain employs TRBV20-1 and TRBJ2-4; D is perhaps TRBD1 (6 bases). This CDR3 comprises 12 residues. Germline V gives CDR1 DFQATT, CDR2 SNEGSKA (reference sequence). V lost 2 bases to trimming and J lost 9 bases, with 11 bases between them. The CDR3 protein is CSARPTGTIQYF. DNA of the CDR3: TGCAGTGCTAGACCTACAGGGACCATTCAGTACTTC.

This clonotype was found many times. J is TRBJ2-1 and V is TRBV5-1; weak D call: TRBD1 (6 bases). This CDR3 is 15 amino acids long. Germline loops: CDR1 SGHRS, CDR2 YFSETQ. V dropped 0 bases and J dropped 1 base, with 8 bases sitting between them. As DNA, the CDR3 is TGCGCCAGCAGCTTGGCACAGGGTTCCTACAATGAGCAGTTCTTC. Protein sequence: CASSLAQGSYNEQFF.

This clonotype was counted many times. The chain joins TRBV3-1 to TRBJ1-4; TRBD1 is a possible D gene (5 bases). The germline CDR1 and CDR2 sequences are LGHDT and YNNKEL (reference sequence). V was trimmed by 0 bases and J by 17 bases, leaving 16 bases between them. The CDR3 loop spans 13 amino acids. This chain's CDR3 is CASSQDRVGPRFF. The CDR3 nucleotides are TGTGCCAGCAGCCAAGACAGGGTTGGACCGAGATTTTTT.

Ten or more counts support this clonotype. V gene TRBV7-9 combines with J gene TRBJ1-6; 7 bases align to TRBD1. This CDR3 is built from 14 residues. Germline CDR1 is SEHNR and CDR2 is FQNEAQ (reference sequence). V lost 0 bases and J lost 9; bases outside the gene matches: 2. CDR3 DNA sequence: TGTGCCAGCAGCTTAGCGACAGGGAGTTCACCCCTCCACTTT. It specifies CASSLATGSSPLHF.

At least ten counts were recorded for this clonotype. CDR3 sequence: CASSVGGGNTDTQYF. Written as DNA, the CDR3 is TGTGCCAGCAGCGTCGGCGGGGGGAACACAGATACGCAGTATTTT. The chain employs TRBV9 and TRBJ2-3, with 8 bases matching TRBD2. This CDR3 has 15 amino acids. The V gene end was trimmed by 2 bases and the J gene end by 2 bases; junction bases not matched to a gene: 4. The germline gives CDR1 SGDLS, CDR2 YYNGEE. Supplemented by reference TRBV9 and TRBJ2-3, the full variable domain reads DSGVTQTPKHLITATGQRVTLRCSPRSGDLSVYWYQQSLDQGLQFLIQYYNGEERAKGNILERFSAQQFPDLHSELNLSSLELGDSALYFCASSVGGGNTDTQYFGPGTRLTVL.

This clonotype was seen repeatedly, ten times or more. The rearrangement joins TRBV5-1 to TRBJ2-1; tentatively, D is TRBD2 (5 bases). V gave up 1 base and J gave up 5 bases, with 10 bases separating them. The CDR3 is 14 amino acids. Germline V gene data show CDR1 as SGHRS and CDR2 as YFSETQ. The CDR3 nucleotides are TGCGCCAGCAGCTTGCAATCGGGAAACAATGAGCAGTTCTTC. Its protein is CASSLQSGNNEQFF.

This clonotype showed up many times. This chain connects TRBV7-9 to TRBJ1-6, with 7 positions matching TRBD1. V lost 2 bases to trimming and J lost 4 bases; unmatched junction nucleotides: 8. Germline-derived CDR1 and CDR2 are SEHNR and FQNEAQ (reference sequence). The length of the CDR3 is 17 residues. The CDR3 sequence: CASSLSSGGSYNSPLHF. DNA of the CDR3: TGTGCCAGCAGCTTATCTTCAGGGGGATCATATAATTCACCCCTCCACTTT.

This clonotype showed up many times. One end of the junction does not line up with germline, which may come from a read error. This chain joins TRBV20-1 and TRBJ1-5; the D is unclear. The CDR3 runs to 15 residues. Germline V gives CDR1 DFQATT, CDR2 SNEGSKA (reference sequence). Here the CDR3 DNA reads TGCAGTGCTAGAGATCGAGCAGGATTCAATCAGCCCCAGAATTTT. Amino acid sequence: CSARDRAGFNQPQNF.

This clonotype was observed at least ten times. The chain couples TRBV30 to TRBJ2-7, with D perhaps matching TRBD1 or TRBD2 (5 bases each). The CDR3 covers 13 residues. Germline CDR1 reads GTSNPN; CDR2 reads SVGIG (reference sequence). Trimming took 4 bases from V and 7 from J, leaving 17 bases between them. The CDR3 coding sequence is TGTGCCTGGATCTTGGGACCCGGTGGGGAGCAGTACTTC. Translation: CAWILGPGGEQYF. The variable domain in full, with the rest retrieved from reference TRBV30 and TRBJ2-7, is SQTIHQWPATLVQPVGSPLSLECTVEGTSNPNLYWYRQAAGRGLQLLFYSVGIGQISSEVPQNLSASRPQDRQFILSSKKLLLSDSGFYLCAWILGPGGEQYFGPGTRLTVT.

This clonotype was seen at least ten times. The CDR3 spells CSAIERGDSTDTQYF. CDR3 DNA: TGCAGTGCCATCGAGCGGGGGGATAGCACAGATACGCAGTATTTT. This rearrangement joins TRBV20-1 to TRBJ2-3; 9 bases agree with TRBD2. V dropped 6 bases and J dropped 0; count of bases not matched to a gene: 7. CDR1 DFQATT and CDR2 SNEGSKA come from the germline V gene (reference sequence). CDR3 length: 15 amino acids.

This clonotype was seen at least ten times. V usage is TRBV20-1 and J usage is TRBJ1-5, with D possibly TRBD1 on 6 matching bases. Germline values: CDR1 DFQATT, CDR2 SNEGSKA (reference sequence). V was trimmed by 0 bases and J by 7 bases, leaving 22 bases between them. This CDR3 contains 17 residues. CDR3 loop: CSAREWGGQGIGQPQHF. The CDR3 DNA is TGCAGTGCTAGAGAGTGGGGCGGGCAGGGGATCGGGCAGCCCCAGCATTTT.

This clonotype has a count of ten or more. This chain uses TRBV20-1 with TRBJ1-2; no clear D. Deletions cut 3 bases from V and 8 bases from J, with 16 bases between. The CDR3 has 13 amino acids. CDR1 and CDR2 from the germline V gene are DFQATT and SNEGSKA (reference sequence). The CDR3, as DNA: TGCAGTGCTAGTTCAGGACTTTTGAAAGGCTACACCTTC. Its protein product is CSASSGLLKGYTF.

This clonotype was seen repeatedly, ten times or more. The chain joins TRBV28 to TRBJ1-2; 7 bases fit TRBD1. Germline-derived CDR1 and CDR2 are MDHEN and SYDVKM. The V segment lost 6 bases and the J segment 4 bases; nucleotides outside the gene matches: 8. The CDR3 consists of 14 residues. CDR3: CASSFPGTVYGYTF. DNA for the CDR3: TGTGCCAGCAGCTTTCCAGGGACAGTCTATGGCTACACCTTC.

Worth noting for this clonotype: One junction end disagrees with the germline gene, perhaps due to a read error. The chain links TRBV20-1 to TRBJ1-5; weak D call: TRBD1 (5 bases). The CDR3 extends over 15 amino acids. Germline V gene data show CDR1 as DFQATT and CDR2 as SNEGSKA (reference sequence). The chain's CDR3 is CSARRSGSSNQPQNF. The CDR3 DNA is TGCAGTGCTCGTAGATCAGGGAGCAGCAATCAGCCCCAGAATTTT.

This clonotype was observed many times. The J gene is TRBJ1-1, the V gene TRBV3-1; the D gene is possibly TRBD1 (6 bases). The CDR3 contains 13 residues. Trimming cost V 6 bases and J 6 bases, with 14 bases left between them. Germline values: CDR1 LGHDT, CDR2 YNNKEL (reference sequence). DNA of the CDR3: TGTGCCAGCAGTCAAAGGGGGTCCCCTGAAGCTTTCTTT. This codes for CASSQRGSPEAFF.

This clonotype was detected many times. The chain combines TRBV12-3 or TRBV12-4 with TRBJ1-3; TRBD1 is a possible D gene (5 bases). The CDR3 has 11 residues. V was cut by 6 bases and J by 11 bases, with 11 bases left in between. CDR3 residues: CASSSGTSIYF. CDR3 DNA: TGTGCCAGCAGCTCCGGGACTTCCATATATTTT.

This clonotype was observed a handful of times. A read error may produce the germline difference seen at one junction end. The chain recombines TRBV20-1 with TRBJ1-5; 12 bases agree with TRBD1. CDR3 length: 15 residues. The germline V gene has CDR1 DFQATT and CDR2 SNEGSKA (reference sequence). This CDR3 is CSAQGTGGAAQPQNF. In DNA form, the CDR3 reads TGCAGTGCCCAAGGGACAGGGGGCGCGGCTCAGCCCCAGAATTTT.

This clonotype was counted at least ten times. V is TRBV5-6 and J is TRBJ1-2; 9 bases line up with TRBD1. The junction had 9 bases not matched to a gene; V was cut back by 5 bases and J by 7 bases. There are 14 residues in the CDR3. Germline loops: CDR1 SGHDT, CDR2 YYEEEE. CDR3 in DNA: TGTGCCAGCAGGAAACTGGACAGGGGCTCTGGCTACACCTTC. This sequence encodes CASRKLDRGSGYTF.

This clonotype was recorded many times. This chain's CDR3 is CASSQKWTGPNTGELFF. In DNA form, the CDR3 reads TGTGCCAGCAGCCAAAAATGGACAGGGCCGAACACCGGGGAGCTGTTTTTT. V is TRBV3-1 and J is TRBJ2-2; 8 bases agree with TRBD1. V shed 2 bases, J shed 0 bases, and the junction held 5 bases outside the gene matches. This CDR3 has 17 residues. Germline CDR1 is LGHDT and CDR2 is YNNKEL (reference sequence).

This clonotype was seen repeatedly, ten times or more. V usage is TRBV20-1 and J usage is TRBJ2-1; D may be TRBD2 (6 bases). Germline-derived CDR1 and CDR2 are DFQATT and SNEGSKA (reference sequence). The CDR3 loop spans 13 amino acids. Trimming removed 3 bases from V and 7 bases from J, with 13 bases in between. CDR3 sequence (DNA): TGCAGTGCTAGCCCCGGCCGGGGGAATGAGCAGTTCTTC. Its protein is CSASPGRGNEQFF.

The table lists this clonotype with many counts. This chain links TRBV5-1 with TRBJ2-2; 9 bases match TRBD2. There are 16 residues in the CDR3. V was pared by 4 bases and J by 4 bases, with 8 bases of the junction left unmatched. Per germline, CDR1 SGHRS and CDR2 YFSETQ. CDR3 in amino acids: CASSPRAGGLTGELFF. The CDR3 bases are TGCGCCAGCAGCCCGAGAGCGGGGGGACTCACCGGGGAGCTGTTTTTT.

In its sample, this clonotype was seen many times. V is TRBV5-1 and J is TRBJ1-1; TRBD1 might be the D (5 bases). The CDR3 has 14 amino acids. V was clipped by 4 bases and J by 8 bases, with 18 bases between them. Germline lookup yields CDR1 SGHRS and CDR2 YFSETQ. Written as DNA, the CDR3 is TGCGCCAGCAGCCAGGGCGGGGGGGGTTCAGAAGCTTTCTTT. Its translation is CASSQGGGGSEAFF. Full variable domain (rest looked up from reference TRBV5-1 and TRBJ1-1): KAGVTQTPRYLIKTRGQQVTLSCSPISGHRSVSWYQQTPGQGLQFLFEYFSETQRNKGNFPGRFSGRQFSNSRSEMNVSTLELGDSALYLCASSQGGGGSEAFFGQGTRLTVV.

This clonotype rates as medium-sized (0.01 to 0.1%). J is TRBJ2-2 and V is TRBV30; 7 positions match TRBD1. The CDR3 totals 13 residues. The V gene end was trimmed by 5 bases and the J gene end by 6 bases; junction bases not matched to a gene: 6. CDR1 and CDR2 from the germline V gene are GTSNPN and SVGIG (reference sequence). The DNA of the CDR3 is TGTGCCTGGGACGACAGGGACCCCGGGGAGCTGTTTTTT. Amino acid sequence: CAWDDRDPGELFF.

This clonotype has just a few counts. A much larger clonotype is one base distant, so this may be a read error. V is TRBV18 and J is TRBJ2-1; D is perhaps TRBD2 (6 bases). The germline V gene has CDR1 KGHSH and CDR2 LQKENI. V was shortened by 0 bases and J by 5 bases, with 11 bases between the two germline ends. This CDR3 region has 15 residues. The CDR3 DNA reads TGTGCCAGCTCACCACCGGGGATAGCGGACAATGAGCAGTTCTTC. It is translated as CASSPPGIADNEQFF. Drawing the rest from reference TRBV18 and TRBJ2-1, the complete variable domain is NAGVMQNPRHLVRRRGQEARLRCSPMKGHSHVYWYRQLPEEGLKFMVYLQKENIIDESGMPKERFSAEFPKEGPSILRIQQVVRGDSAAYFCASSPPGIADNEQFFGPGTRLTVL.

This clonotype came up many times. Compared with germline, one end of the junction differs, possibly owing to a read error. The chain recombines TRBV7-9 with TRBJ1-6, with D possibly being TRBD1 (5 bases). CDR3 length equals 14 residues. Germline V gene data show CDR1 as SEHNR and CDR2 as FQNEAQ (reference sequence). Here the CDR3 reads CASGRAGGHSPLNF. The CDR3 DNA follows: TGTGCCAGCGGAAGGGCTGGGGGTCATTCACCCCTCAACTTT.

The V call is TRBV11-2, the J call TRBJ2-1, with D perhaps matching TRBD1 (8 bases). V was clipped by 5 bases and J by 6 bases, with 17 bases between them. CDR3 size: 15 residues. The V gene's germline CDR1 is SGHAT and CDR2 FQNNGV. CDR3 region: CASSEQGGGVNEQFF. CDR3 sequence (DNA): TGTGCCAGCAGCGAACAGGGGGGGGGAGTCAATGAGCAGTTCTTC. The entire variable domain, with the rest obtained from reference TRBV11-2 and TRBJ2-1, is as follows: EAGVAQSPRYKIIEKRQSVAFWCNPISGHATLYWYQQILGQGPKLLIQFQNNGVVDDSQLPKDRFSAERLKGVDSTLKIQPAKLEDSAVYLCASSEQGGGVNEQFFGPGTRLTVL.

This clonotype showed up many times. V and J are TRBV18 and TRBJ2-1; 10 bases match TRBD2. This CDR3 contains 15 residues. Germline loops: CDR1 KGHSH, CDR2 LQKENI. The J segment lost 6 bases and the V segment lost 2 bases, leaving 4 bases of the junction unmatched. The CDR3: CASSPMSSGSNEQFF. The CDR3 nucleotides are TGTGCCAGCTCACCAATGTCTAGCGGGAGCAATGAGCAGTTCTTC.

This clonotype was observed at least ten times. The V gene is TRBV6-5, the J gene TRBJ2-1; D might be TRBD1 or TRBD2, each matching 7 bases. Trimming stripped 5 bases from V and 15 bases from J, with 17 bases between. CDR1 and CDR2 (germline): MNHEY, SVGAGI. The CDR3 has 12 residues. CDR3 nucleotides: TGTGCCAGCAGTACCCGACAGGGAGGGTGGTTCTTC. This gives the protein CASSTRQGGWFF.